This T cell receptor (beta chain) was captured in a study of shared T cell receptors in the human thymus. The repertoire was sequenced with immunoSEQ multiplex PCR; TCRdb's copy has only in-frame clones and lacks some. Among 700,000 to 750,000 clones listed, approximately 85% were seen once. Germline assignment: CDR1 SQVTM and CDR2 ANQGSEA. The length of the CDR3 is 16 residues. V was cut by 3 bases and J by 3 bases, with 21 bases left in between. These data also formed part of another study, on human thymus T cells. That paper notes: Resections that were taken during corrective heart surgery supplied the thymus tissue.

The sequenced material came from thymocytes. This receptor was obtained from a girl under three years old with a congenital heart defect. The chain joins TRBV29-1 to TRBJ2-7; no clear D gene. CDR3 in DNA: TGCAGCGTTGACCCCCCCTGTTGCCCGGCGGACTACGAGCAGTACTTC. It codes for CSVDPPCCPADYEQYF.